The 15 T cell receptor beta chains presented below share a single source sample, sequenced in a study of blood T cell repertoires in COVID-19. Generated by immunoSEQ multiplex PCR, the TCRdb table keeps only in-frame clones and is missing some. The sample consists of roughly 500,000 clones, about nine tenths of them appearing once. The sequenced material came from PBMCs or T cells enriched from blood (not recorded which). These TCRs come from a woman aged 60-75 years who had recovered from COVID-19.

CDR3 sequence (DNA): TGTGCCAGCAGCCAAGTTCAAAACGGGGAGCTGTTTTTT. Translating it yields CASSQVQNGELFF. The gene calls are TRBV4-2 and TRBJ2-2; D ambiguous. The CDR3 runs to 13 residues. In germline, CDR1 is LGHNA, CDR2 YNFKEQ. V was pared by 1 base and J by 7 bases, with 7 bases between.

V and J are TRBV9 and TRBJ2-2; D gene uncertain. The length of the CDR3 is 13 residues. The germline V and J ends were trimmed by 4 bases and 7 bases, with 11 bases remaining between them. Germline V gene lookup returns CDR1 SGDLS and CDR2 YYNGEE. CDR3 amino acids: CASSFRSSGELFF. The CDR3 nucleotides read TGTGCCAGCAGCTTTCGGTCAAGCGGGGAGCTGTTTTTT.

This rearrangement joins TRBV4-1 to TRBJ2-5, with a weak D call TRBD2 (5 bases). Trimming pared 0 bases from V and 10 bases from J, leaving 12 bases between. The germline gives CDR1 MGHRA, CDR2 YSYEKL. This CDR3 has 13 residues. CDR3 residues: CASSQDGSSNQYF. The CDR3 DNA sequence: TGCGCCAGCAGCCAAGATGGGAGCTCCAACCAGTACTTC.

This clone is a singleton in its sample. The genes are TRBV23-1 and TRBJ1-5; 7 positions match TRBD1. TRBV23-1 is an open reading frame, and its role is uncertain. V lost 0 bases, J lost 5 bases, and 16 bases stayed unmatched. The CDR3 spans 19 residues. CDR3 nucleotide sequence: TGCGCCAGCAGTCAATCGGGAGGACAGGTTGGAGGGTGCGATCAGCCCCAGCATTTT. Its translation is CASSQSGGQVGGCDQPQHF.

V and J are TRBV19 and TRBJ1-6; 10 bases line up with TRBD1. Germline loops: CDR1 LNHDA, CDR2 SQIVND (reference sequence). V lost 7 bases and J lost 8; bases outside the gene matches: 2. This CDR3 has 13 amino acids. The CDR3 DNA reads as TGTGCCAGTATGGACAGGGGGTATTCACCCCTCCACTTT. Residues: CASMDRGYSPLHF.

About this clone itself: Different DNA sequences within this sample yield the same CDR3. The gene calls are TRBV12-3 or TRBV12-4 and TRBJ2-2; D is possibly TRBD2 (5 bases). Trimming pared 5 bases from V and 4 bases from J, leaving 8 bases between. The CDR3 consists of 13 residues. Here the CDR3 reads CASSLGGTGELFF. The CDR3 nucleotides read TGTGCCAGCAGTCTCGGAGGCACCGGGGAGCTGTTTTTT.

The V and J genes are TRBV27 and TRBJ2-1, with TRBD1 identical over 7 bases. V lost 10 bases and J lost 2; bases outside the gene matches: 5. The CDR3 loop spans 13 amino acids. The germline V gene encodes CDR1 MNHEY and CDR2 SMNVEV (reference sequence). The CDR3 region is CATRQGAYNEQFF. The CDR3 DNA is TGTGCCACCAGACAGGGAGCCTACAATGAGCAGTTCTTC.

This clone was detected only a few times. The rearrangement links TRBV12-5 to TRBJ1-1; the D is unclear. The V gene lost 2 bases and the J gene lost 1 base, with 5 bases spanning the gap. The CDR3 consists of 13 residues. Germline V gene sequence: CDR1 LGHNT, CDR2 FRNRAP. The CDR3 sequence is CASGLMANTEAFF. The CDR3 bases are TGTGCTAGTGGTTTGATGGCGAACACTGAAGCTTTCTTT.

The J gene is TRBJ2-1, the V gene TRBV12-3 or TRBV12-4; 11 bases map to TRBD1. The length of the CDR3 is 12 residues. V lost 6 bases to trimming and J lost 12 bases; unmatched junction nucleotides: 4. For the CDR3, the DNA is TGTGCCAGCAGAACTGGGACAGGGGGGCAGTTCTTC. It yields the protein CASRTGTGGQFF.

The chain's CDR3 is CASSIDLYYEQYV. CDR3 nucleotide sequence: TGTGCCAGCAGTATTGACTTATACTACGAGCAGTACGTC. The V gene is TRBV2, the J gene TRBJ2-7; D gene ambiguous. Germline V gives CDR1 SNHLY, CDR2 FYNNEI. This CDR3 has 13 amino acids. V was cut by 5 bases and J by 3 bases, with 11 bases left in between.

CDR3 DNA sequence: TGTGCCAGCAGCTGGGACAGGGGGCGAGGGGTACCCCTCCACTTT. Protein: CASSWDRGRGVPLHF. This chain connects TRBV6-6 to TRBJ1-6; 12 bases are shared with TRBD1. After removal of 6 bases from V and 12 bases from J, the junction contained 9 bases not matched to a gene. CDR1 MNHNY and CDR2 SVGAGI come from the germline V gene (reference sequence). The CDR3 runs 15 residues.

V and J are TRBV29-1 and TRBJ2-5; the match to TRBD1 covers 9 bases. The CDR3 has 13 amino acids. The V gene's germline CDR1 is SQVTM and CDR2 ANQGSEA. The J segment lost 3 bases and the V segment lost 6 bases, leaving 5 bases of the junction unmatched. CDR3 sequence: CSVERTGEETQYF. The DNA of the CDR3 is TGCAGCGTGGAACGGACAGGGGAAGAGACCCAGTACTTC. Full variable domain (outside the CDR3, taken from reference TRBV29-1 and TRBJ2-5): SAVISQKPSRDICQRGTSLTIQCQVDSQVTMMFWYRQQPGQSLTLIATANQGSEATYESGFVIDKFPISRPNLTFSTLTVSNMSPEDSSIYLCSVERTGEETQYFGPGTRLLVL.

CDR3 in DNA: TGTGCCAGCAGCTTAACTAGCGGGGTCTCCTACGAGCAGTACGTC. Translated: CASSLTSGVSYEQYV. J is TRBJ2-7 and V is TRBV11-2; 10 bases are shared with TRBD2. Germline V lookup: CDR1 SGHAT, CDR2 FQNNGV. The CDR3 consists of 15 residues. With 2 bases clipped from V and 0 bases from J, the junction kept 1 base outside the gene matches.

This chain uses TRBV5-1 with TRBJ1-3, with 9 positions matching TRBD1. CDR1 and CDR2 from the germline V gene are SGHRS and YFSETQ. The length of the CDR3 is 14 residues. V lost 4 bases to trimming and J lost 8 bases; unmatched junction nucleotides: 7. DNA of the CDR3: TGCGCCAGCAGCCCGGGACAGGGTTCTGACACCATATATTTT. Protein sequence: CASSPGQGSDTIYF.

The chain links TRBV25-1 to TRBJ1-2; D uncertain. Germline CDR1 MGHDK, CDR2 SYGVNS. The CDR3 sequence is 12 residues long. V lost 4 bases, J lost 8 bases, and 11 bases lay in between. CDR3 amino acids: CASSGGFGGYTF. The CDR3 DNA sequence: TGTGCCAGCAGTGGAGGCTTCGGCGGCTACACCTTC.